The 14 T cell receptor beta chains below come from one sample, sequenced in a study of tumor and adjacent non-tumor tissue in lung cancer. Three rounds of nested PCR, following a modified ARM-PCR protocol, produced the TCRbeta library. TCRdb re-called the multiplex PCR reads through MiXCR, storing one row per CDR3 protein. This table has 98,000 or so distinct CDR3 sequences, roughly 78% appearing once. This sample's RNA came from whole unsorted tissue. More than 3 cm separated this lung sample from the edge of the tumor. Source material: distant non-tumor lung tissue. These receptors were collected from a man in his 60s with small cell lung cancer.

As regards this clonotype: One end of the junction fails to match germline, which may point to a read error. The chain recombines TRBV4-2 with TRBJ2-2; TRBD2 matches 11 bases. The CDR3 spans 15 residues. Germline CDR1 is LGHNA and CDR2 is YNFKEQ. CDR3 DNA sequence: TGTCCCAGCAAACTAGCGGGAGATGGTGGCGGGGAGTTGTTTTTT. Translation: CPSKLAGDGGGELFF.

Of note for this clonotype: One end of the junction varies from germline; a read error may be responsible. The V call is TRBV12-3 or TRBV12-4, the J call TRBJ2-7; D not resolved. The length of the CDR3 is 13 residues. The DNA of the CDR3 is TGTGCCAGCAGTTTAATAAGTACCTACGAGCAGCACTTC. It is translated as CASSLISTYEQHF.

This sequence joins TRBV6-2 or TRBV6-3 and TRBJ1-1; D gene ambiguous. This CDR3 is 13 amino acids long. The germline V gene encodes CDR1 MNHEY and CDR2 SVGEGT. V lost 8 bases to trimming and J lost 10 bases, with 20 bases between them. Here the CDR3 DNA reads TGTGCCAGCTGCGCCAGTCGTGCGAGGCGAGCTTTCTTT. Protein product: CASCASRARRAFF.

The chain recombines TRBV20-1 with TRBJ2-1; D uncertain. In germline, CDR1 is DFQATT, CDR2 SNEGSKA (reference sequence). V gave up 6 bases and J gave up 12 bases, with 24 bases separating them. The CDR3 consists of 14 residues. The CDR3 region has the DNA TGCAGTGCCGACTCGACTTGCGAAATACATGGGCAGTTCTTC. This encodes CSADSTCEIHGQFF.

This chain connects TRBV20-1 to TRBJ2-3, with D perhaps matching TRBD2 (5 bases). CDR1 is DFQATT, CDR2 SNEGSKA, per germline (reference sequence). V was cut by 0 bases and J by 2 bases, with 21 bases left in between. CDR3 length equals 18 residues. CDR3 sequence (DNA): TGCAGTGCTAGAGATTTCGAAGAAGTGGACGGGAACACAGATACGCAGTATTTT. Protein product: CSARDFEEVDGNTDTQYF.

The V gene is TRBV6-1, the J gene TRBJ2-7; tentative D call: TRBD2 (6 bases). V lost 7 bases and J 2 bases, leaving 15 bases between the germline ends. The germline V gene encodes CDR1 MNHNS and CDR2 SASEGT. The CDR3 consists of 14 residues. CDR3 sequence: CASKPGTGTYEQYV. CDR3 coding DNA: TGTGCCAGCAAACCAGGGACTGGGACCTACGAGCAGTACGTC.

With regard to this clonotype: Sequence at one end of the junction differs from germline and may be a read error. The chain employs TRBV6-2 or TRBV6-3 and TRBJ2-7; D is unclear. Germline CDR1 MNHEY, CDR2 SVGEGT. The CDR3 length is 11 residues. The CDR3 spells CAGSQPGEHYF. The DNA of the CDR3 is TGTGCCGGCAGTCAACCTGGAGAGCACTACTTC.

In regard to this clonotype: At one of its ends the junction is not consistent with the germline gene, which may arise from a read error. The chain employs TRBV10-2 and TRBJ2-2, with a tentative D call TRBD2 (5 bases). Germline values: CDR1 WSHSY, CDR2 SAAADI. The CDR3 is 14 amino acids. Here the CDR3 DNA reads TGCGCCAACAGTCCTAGCATATCCACCGGGGAGCTGTTTTTT. Translating it yields CANSPSISTGELFF.

This clonotype has more than one count but fewer than ten. Given a much more abundant clone one base away, this may be a read error. The chain recombines TRBV5-4 with TRBJ2-1, with D uncertain. The length of the CDR3 is 14 residues. Germline V gives CDR1 SGHNT, CDR2 YYREEE (reference sequence). CDR3 bases: TGTGCCGGCAGCCACAGTAACTCCTACAATGAGCAGTTCTTC. Protein product: CAGSHSNSYNEQFF.

Notes on this clonotype: The conserved closing phenylalanine or tryptophan is absent in this CDR3, likely reflecting a read error. This rearrangement joins TRBV12-3 or TRBV12-4 to TRBJ2-1, with TRBD1 matching 7 bases. V lost 6 bases and J lost 7; bases outside the gene matches: 12. The CDR3 contains 15 residues. As DNA, the CDR3 is TGTGCCAGCAGCCCCGGGACAGCCAAACAAAATGAGCAGTTCTTA. Protein sequence: CASSPGTAKQNEQFL.

Comments on this clonotype: The junction differs from germline at one of its ends, possibly a read error. The gene calls are TRBV4-2 and TRBJ2-2, with D perhaps matching TRBD1 (5 bases). Germline loops: CDR1 LGHNA, CDR2 YNFKEQ. The CDR3 consists of 16 residues. CDR3 in DNA: TGTGCTAGCAACCAAGATCTCAGGGCGAACACCCGGGAGCTGTTTTTT. Protein: CASNQDLRANTRELFF.

Regarding this clonotype: Germline and junction disagree at one end, which may indicate a read error. The chain uses TRBV6-5 and TRBJ2-1, with D possibly matching TRBD2 (5 bases). Germline V lookup: CDR1 MNHEY, CDR2 SVGAGI. The CDR3 is 14 amino acids. The CDR3 bases are TGTGCCAGCCGCTGCGGGTCTCCCTTGGCGGAGCAATTCTTC. It is translated as CASRCGSPLAEQFF.

In this sample, this clonotype turned up many times. The gene calls are TRBV6-5 and TRBJ2-2; D remains unclear. There are 15 residues in the CDR3. The germline CDR1 and CDR2 sequences are MNHEY and SVGAGI. Trimming cost V 5 bases and J 4 bases, with 14 bases left between them. CDR3 region: CASSTSDASTGELFF. In nucleotides, the CDR3 is TGTGCCAGCAGTACCTCGGACGCGAGCACCGGGGAGCTGTTTTTT.

Worth noting for this clonotype: At one boundary the junction diverges from the germline segment, which might be a read error. V and J are TRBV20-1 and TRBJ2-5; 9 nucleotides match TRBD1. The CDR3 spans 17 residues. CDR1 DFQATT and CDR2 SNEGSKA come from the germline V gene (reference sequence). The CDR3 DNA sequence: TGCAATGCTAGAAGAATTGACAGGGGGTTAGACAAAGAGACCCAGTACTTC. Amino acids: CNARRIDRGLDKETQYF.